The present TCR beta chain was sequenced within a study of T-cell reconstitution after alpha-beta-depleted transplantation in children. The CDR3 contains 14 residues. The V end lost 1 base, the J end lost 2 bases, and 9 bases lay between the germline ends. Germline CDR1 and CDR2: MNHEY and SVGAGI. Unique molecular identifiers were incorporated when the TCRbeta library was constructed. One entry per CDR3 protein, called by TCRdb with MiXCR from the PCR reads. This table has 200,000 to 250,000 distinct CDR3 sequences, 8.2% appearing once. Findings and caveats of the study: Expanded clones from the graft, numbering several hundred, reportedly supplied alpha-beta T cells about two months after transplant.

This clonotype was recorded at least ten times. Its antigen is as yet unknown. This chain joins TRBV6-5 and TRBJ2-7, with a tentative D call TRBD1 (5 bases). The source was PBMCs, mostly from graft donor cells, collected 180 days after TCRalphabeta/CD19-depleted stem cell transplant. The clonotype comes from a male patient between 10 and 17 years old who had a stem cell transplant for acute lymphoblastic leukemia, so the T cells may come from the graft donor. CDR3 in DNA: TGTGCCAGCAGTTACTTTGACAGCCCCTACGAGCAGTACTTC. Amino acid sequence: CASSYFDSPYEQYF.